The present T cell receptor (beta chain) was sequenced within a study of blood T cells in healthy people across ages. Findings and caveats of the study: Since the PBMCs were unsorted, naive and antigen-experienced cells could not be conclusively compared.

The CDR3 length is 13 residues. Deletions cut 7 bases from V and 0 bases from J, with 10 bases between. As concerns this clonotype: Antigen specificity is unknown.

A second roughly 6 to 11 cycle PCR used barcoded and J-beta primers. A template-switch adaptor with 12 random nucleotides tagged each cDNA molecule. One entry per CDR3 protein, called by TCRdb with MiXCR from the 5' RACE reads. The sample yields roughly 800,000 distinct CDR3 sequences, less than 70% seen once. Russia was home to the donors, healthy Caucasian individuals aged roughly 6 to 100. They isolated at least 6 million PBMCs from each sample. The chain employs TRBV12-3 or TRBV12-4 and TRBJ2-7; D tentatively fits TRBD1 or TRBD2 (6 bases each). The specimen sequenced was blood. The TCR was taken from a man older than 75 in good health. CDR3 sequence: CASKGGSSYEQYF. The CDR3 DNA sequence: TGTGCCAGCAAGGGGGGCTCCTCCTACGAGCAGTACTTC.